This T cell receptor (beta chain) was observed in a study of T cell responses to AZD1222 COVID-19 vaccine. Repertoires were generated with immunoSEQ multiplex PCR, while TCRdb's copy carries only in-frame clones and drops some. This table has 150,000 to 190,000 clones, 90% appearing once. The CDR3 contains 16 residues. Germline CDR1 reads SEHNR; CDR2 reads FQNEAQ (reference sequence). V was trimmed by 4 bases and J by 2 bases, leaving 17 bases between them. Sequences were derived from peripheral blood, sampled 28 days after the second AZD1222 dose. This TCR was sampled from an adult who received the AZD1222 COVID-19 vaccine. This chain joins TRBV7-9 and TRBJ1-1; weak D call: TRBD1 (6 bases). The CDR3 coding sequence is TGTGCCAGCAGCTCCACTTCAGGACAGATTAACACTGAAGCTTTCTTT. It yields the protein CASSSTSGQINTEAFF.